Following are 28 T cell receptor beta chains from one sample sequenced in a study of T cell responses to AZD1222 COVID-19 vaccine (dated by TCRdb to about 2021). Reading the label with the study, this specimen's time point is: baseline before first vaccination. Libraries were prepared through the immunoSEQ multiplex PCR assay. Sourced from immuneACCESS, this table was stored by TCRdb with only in-frame sequences that have V and J called. A share of the clones is absent; for the studies checked, an unresolved V gene accounts for under half, and the remainder has no known explanation. Within this sample are roughly 150,000 clones, with 92% of them counted one time only. The leading ten clones occupy about 1.6% of the sample. The material sequenced was peripheral blood, taken on day 0 of AZD1222 vaccination. Every receptor here comes from an adult in good health.

The chain recombines TRBV7-9 with TRBJ1-1; no firm D call. The V gene's germline CDR1 is SEHNR and CDR2 FQNEAQ (reference sequence). V was trimmed by 2 bases and J by 10 bases, leaving 11 bases between them. This CDR3 has 12 residues. CDR3 coding DNA: TGTGCCAGCAGCTTAAGGTACATGAGAGCTTTCTTT. It codes for CASSLRYMRAFF. Complete variable domain (other parts from reference TRBV7-9 and TRBJ1-1): DTGVSQNPRHKITKRGQNVTFRCDPISEHNRLYWYRQTLGQGPEFLTYFQNEAQLEKSRLLSDRFSAERPKGSFSTLEIQRTEQGDSAMYLCASSLRYMRAFFGQGTRLTVV.

The V gene is TRBV5-5, the J gene TRBJ1-6, with TRBD1 identical over 7 bases. This CDR3 contains 18 residues. J was trimmed by 0 bases and V by 2 bases; bases with no gene match: 8. Per the germline V gene, CDR1 is SGHKS and CDR2 is YYEKEE (reference sequence). The CDR3 DNA sequence: TGTGCCAGCAGCTTAACGGGGCAGGGGGGCTCCTATAATTCACCCCTCCACTTT. This translates into CASSLTGQGGSYNSPLHF.

CDR3 bases: TGTGCCAGCAGCGACAGGGTTATCCACGAGCAGTACTTC. Its protein is CASSDRVIHEQYF. The rearrangement uses TRBV12-3 or TRBV12-4 and TRBJ2-7; 7 bases fit TRBD1. This CDR3 contains 13 residues. Trimming took 6 bases from V and 5 from J; bases not matched to a gene: 7.

The genes are TRBV18 and TRBJ2-7; D remains ambiguous. The CDR3 spans 14 residues. V gave up 2 bases and J gave up 1 base, with 9 bases separating them. CDR1 KGHSH and CDR2 LQKENI come from the germline V gene. CDR3 sequence: CASSPYGSSYEQYF. The DNA of the CDR3 is TGTGCCAGCTCACCATATGGCAGTTCCTACGAGCAGTACTTC.

This clone was detected only once. The rearrangement uses TRBV5-1 and TRBJ2-1, with 10 bases matching TRBD2. Germline V gene data show CDR1 as SGHRS and CDR2 as YFSETQ. The CDR3 loop spans 16 amino acids. V trimming: 6 bases; J trimming: 2 bases; junction bases outside the gene matches: 8. In nucleotides, the CDR3 is TGCGCCAGCACCTTTACTAGCGGGATAACCTACAATGAGCAGTTCTTC. It translates to CASTFTSGITYNEQFF.

The chain is built from TRBV5-1 and TRBJ1-6, with D tentatively TRBD1 (5 bases). Trimming left V 1 base short and J 7 bases short, with 9 bases between. Germline-derived CDR1 and CDR2 are SGHRS and YFSETQ. This CDR3 spans 14 amino acids. The CDR3: CASSLTWGNSPLHF. The CDR3 DNA follows: TGCGCCAGCAGCTTGACTTGGGGGAATTCACCCCTCCACTTT.

The chain carries TRBV7-9 and TRBJ1-1; D not certain. This CDR3 comprises 14 residues. The germline gives CDR1 SEHNR, CDR2 FQNEAQ (reference sequence). V lost 11 bases, J lost 1 base, and 17 bases lay in between. CDR3 nucleotide sequence: TGTGCCCTGCGGACCGGTCCGGGGAACACTGAAGCTTTCTTT. This codes for CALRTGPGNTEAFF.

CDR3 DNA sequence: TGTGCCAGCAGCTTCGGTCTCGGGGGGCGCGGAGCTTTCTTT. As protein: CASSFGLGGRGAFF. The chain employs TRBV11-2 and TRBJ1-1, with D maybe TRBD1 (6 bases). The V end was cut by 3 bases, the J end by 10 bases, with 18 bases between. CDR3 length: 14 amino acids. Germline V lookup: CDR1 SGHAT, CDR2 FQNNGV.

The chain links TRBV4-2 to TRBJ2-1, with D perhaps TRBD1 (5 bases). The CDR3 totals 14 residues. Germline CDR1 and CDR2: LGHNA and YNFKEQ. Trimming stripped 0 bases from V and 4 bases from J, with 7 bases between. The CDR3 DNA reads TGTGCCAGCAGCCAAGATACAGGATACAATGAGCAGTTCTTC. As protein: CASSQDTGYNEQFF.

The rearrangement links TRBV7-2 to TRBJ1-1; 10 bases align to TRBD1. CDR3 length: 17 residues. V was pared by 5 bases and J by 3 bases, with 12 bases of the junction left unmatched. Germline V gene sequence: CDR1 SGHTA, CDR2 FQGNSA. The CDR3 bases are TGTGCCAGCAGCACCACATATCGAGGACAGGGGGACACTGAAGCTTTCTTT. Its translation is CASSTTYRGQGDTEAFF.

The chain has TRBV19 and TRBJ2-2; D uncertain. The CDR3 is 13 residues long. Trimming pared 4 bases from V and 4 bases from J, leaving 7 bases between. Germline values: CDR1 LNHDA, CDR2 SQIVND (reference sequence). In DNA, the CDR3 is TGTGCCAGTAGTACCAAACCCACCGGGGAGCTGTTTTTT. Its translation is CASSTKPTGELFF.

This clone was counted once. The chain uses TRBV23-1 and TRBJ2-3; D gene uncertain. TRBV23-1 is recorded as an ORF, its role being uncertain. V lost 3 bases and J lost 2, with 9 bases in between. The CDR3 runs 14 residues. The CDR3 reads CASSQKAYTDTQYF. CDR3 nucleotides: TGCGCCAGCAGTCAGAAAGCGTACACAGATACGCAGTATTTT.

The gene calls are TRBV19 and TRBJ1-5; D is uncertain. Germline V gene lookup returns CDR1 LNHDA and CDR2 SQIVND (reference sequence). CDR3 length equals 14 residues. Deletions cut 3 bases from V and 0 bases from J, with 6 bases between. The CDR3 protein is CASSIYTSNQPQHF. CDR3 nucleotide sequence: TGTGCCAGTAGTATTTACACTAGCAATCAGCCCCAGCATTTT.

This rearrangement joins TRBV19 to TRBJ1-3; D gene unclear. V lost 1 base and J lost 1, with 8 bases in between. This CDR3 region has 15 residues. Germline assignment: CDR1 LNHDA and CDR2 SQIVND (reference sequence). CDR3: CASSIVPASGNTIYF. CDR3 DNA: TGTGCCAGTAGTATAGTACCAGCGTCTGGAAACACCATATATTTT. Full variable domain (missing parts from reference TRBV19 and TRBJ1-3): DGGITQSPKYLFRKEGQNVTLSCEQNLNHDAMYWYRQDPGQGLRLIYYSQIVNDFQKGDIAEGYSVSREKKESFPLTVTSAQKNPTAFYLCASSIVPASGNTIYFGEGSWLTVV.

The chain employs TRBV4-1 and TRBJ1-3; D unresolved. There are 14 residues in the CDR3. Germline assignment: CDR1 MGHRA and CDR2 YSYEKL. Deletions cut 3 bases from V and 2 bases from J, with 8 bases between. The chain's CDR3 is CASSHTGPGNTIYF. The CDR3 DNA is TGCGCCAGCAGCCACACCGGCCCTGGAAACACCATATATTTT.

V and J are TRBV6-5 and TRBJ1-2, with D perhaps TRBD1 (6 bases). In germline, CDR1 is MNHEY, CDR2 SVGAGI. The CDR3 loop spans 14 amino acids. V gave up 6 bases and J gave up 7 bases, with 18 bases separating them. In DNA form, the CDR3 reads TGTGCCAGCAGCGCTAGGGGGGCAGTGGTTGGCTACACCTTC. Protein product: CASSARGAVVGYTF.

The genes are TRBV4-1 and TRBJ1-5; no clear D. The CDR3 is made up of 16 amino acids. Germline V gene lookup returns CDR1 MGHRA and CDR2 YSYEKL. V was pared by 1 base and J by 0 bases, with 10 bases between. CDR3 region: CASSQGRRYSNQPQHF. The CDR3 DNA sequence: TGCGCCAGCAGCCAAGGTCGCAGGTATAGCAATCAGCCCCAGCATTTT.

The chain links TRBV10-3 to TRBJ2-3; no definite D call. Trimming took off 4 bases at V and 0 bases at J, with 5 bases between the two ends. The CDR3 loop spans 13 amino acids. Germline assignment: CDR1 ENHRY and CDR2 SYGVKD. DNA of the CDR3: TGTGCCATCAGTGTAGGGAGCACAGATACGCAGTATTTT. Encoded protein: CAISVGSTDTQYF.

The genes are TRBV7-2 and TRBJ2-7, with TRBD2 matching 10 bases. This CDR3 is built from 15 residues. Germline loops: CDR1 SGHTA, CDR2 FQGNSA. V trimming: 4 bases; J trimming: 0 bases; junction bases outside the gene matches: 3. The CDR3 DNA is TGTGCCAGCAGCTCAGCGGGGGGGGCCTCCTACGAGCAGTACTTC. It yields the protein CASSSAGGASYEQYF.

The chain links TRBV7-9 to TRBJ2-3, with 9 bases identical to TRBD2. The CDR3 is 18 residues long. With 1 base clipped from V and 5 bases from J, the junction kept 13 bases outside the gene matches. Germline V CDR1 and CDR2: SEHNR, FQNEAQ (reference sequence). Here the CDR3 DNA reads TGTGCCAGCAGCTTAGGAAGGTTCCCTAGCGGGGTGAAAGATACGCAGTATTTT. Translation gives CASSLGRFPSGVKDTQYF.

The rearrangement joins TRBV2 to TRBJ2-7; the D gene is possibly TRBD2 (6 bases). Germline V gives CDR1 SNHLY, CDR2 FYNNEI. The CDR3 covers 12 residues. With 6 bases removed from V and 9 bases from J, the gap between germline ends came to 15 bases. The CDR3 region is CASSQNRERQYF. In nucleotides, the CDR3 is TGTGCCAGCAGCCAAAACCGGGAGCGGCAGTACTTC.

The V call is TRBV27, the J call TRBJ1-5; tentative D call: TRBD1 (6 bases). In germline, CDR1 is MNHEY, CDR2 SMNVEV (reference sequence). The V end was cut by 4 bases, the J end by 0 bases, with 10 bases between. The CDR3 is 15 residues long. CDR3 in amino acids: CASSWRGGSNQPQHF. As DNA, the CDR3 is TGTGCCAGCAGTTGGAGGGGGGGTAGCAATCAGCCCCAGCATTTT.

The V gene is TRBV2, the J gene TRBJ1-1; 8 positions match TRBD1. Germline V gene lookup returns CDR1 SNHLY and CDR2 FYNNEI. The length of the CDR3 is 13 residues. The trim removed 6 bases at V and 3 bases at J, leaving 3 bases unmatched. CDR3 protein: CASSPDRDTEAFF. CDR3 sequence (DNA): TGTGCCAGCAGCCCGGACAGGGACACTGAAGCTTTCTTT.

This rearrangement joins TRBV6-5 to TRBJ2-3; D gene unclear. The germline V gene has CDR1 MNHEY and CDR2 SVGAGI. CDR3 length: 15 residues. Trimming removed 6 bases from V and 4 bases from J, with 17 bases in between. CDR3 sequence reads: CASSEARVFADTQYF. The CDR3 nucleotides are TGTGCCAGCAGCGAGGCACGGGTATTCGCAGATACGCAGTATTTT.

The chain links TRBV30 to TRBJ1-1; D is possibly TRBD1 (6 bases). Germline V gene sequence: CDR1 GTSNPN, CDR2 SVGIG (reference sequence). The CDR3 contains 13 residues. Deletions cut 2 bases from V and 2 bases from J, with 9 bases between. In nucleotides, the CDR3 is TGTGCCTGGAGTTTACAGGGCAACACTGAAGCTTTCTTT. Translation: CAWSLQGNTEAFF.

In DNA, the CDR3 is TGTGCCAGCAGCTTGAAGGGGGCAGATACGCAGTATTTT. This codes for CASSLKGADTQYF. V and J are TRBV13 and TRBJ2-3; D possibly corresponds to TRBD1 (6 bases). CDR1 is PRHDT, CDR2 FYEKMQ, per germline (reference sequence). V was shortened by 3 bases and J by 4 bases, with 8 bases between the two germline ends. The CDR3 totals 13 residues.

The chain links TRBV7-9 to TRBJ1-2, with TRBD1 matching over 8 bases. Germline-derived CDR1 and CDR2 are SEHNR and FQNEAQ (reference sequence). Trimming removed 3 bases from V and 3 bases from J; junction bases left unmatched: 6. The CDR3 loop spans 15 amino acids. The CDR3 DNA sequence: TGTGCCAGCAGCTTCCCGGACAGGGCCCACTATGGCTACACCTTC. Amino acid sequence: CASSFPDRAHYGYTF.

Worth noting for this clone: The same CDR3 can be traced to other DNA sequences in this sample. V and J are TRBV18 and TRBJ1-5, with 8 nucleotides matching TRBD1. V shed 3 bases, J shed 6 bases, and the junction held 4 bases outside the gene matches. This CDR3 spans 14 amino acids. Germline CDR1 KGHSH, CDR2 LQKENI. As DNA, the CDR3 is TGTGCCAGCTCACCGCAGGGGGCGGGTCAGCCCCAGCATTTT. The encoded protein is CASSPQGAGQPQHF. Using reference TRBV18 and TRBJ1-5 for the parts outside the CDR3, the full variable domain is NAGVMQNPRHLVRRRGQEARLRCSPMKGHSHVYWYRQLPEEGLKFMVYLQKENIIDESGMPKERFSAEFPKEGPSILRIQQVVRGDSAAYFCASSPQGAGQPQHFGDGTRLSIL.